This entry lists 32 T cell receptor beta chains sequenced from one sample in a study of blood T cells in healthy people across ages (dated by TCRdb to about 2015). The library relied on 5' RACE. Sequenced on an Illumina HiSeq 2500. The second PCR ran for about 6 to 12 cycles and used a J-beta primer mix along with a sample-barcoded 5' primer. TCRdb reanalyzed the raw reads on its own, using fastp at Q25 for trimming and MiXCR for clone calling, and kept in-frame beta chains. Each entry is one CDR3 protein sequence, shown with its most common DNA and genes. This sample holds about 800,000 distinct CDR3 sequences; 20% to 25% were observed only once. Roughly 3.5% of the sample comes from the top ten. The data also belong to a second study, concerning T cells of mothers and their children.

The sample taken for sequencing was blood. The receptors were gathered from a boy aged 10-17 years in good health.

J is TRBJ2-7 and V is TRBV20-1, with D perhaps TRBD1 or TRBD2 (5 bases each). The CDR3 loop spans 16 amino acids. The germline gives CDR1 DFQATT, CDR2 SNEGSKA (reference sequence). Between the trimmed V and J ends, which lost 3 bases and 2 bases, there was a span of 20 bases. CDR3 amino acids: CSARPLLGTDAYEQYF. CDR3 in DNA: TGCAGTGCTAGGCCATTATTAGGGACGGATGCCTACGAGCAGTACTTC.

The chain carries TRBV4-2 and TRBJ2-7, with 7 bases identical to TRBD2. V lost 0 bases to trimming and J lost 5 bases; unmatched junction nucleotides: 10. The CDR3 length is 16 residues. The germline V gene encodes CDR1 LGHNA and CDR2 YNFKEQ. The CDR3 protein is CASSQDQSGGEDEQYF. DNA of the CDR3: TGTGCCAGCAGCCAAGATCAGTCGGGAGGTGAGGACGAGCAGTACTTC.

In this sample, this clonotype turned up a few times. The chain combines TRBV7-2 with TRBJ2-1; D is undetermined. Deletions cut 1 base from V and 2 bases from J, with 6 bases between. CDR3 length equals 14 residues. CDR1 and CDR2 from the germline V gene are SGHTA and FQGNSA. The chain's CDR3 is CASSLEAAYNEQFF. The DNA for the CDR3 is TGTGCCAGCAGCTTAGAGGCGGCCTACAATGAGCAGTTCTTC.

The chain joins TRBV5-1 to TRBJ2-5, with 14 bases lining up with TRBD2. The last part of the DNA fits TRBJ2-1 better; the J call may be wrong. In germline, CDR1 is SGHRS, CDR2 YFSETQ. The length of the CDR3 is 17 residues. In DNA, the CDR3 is TGCGCCAGCAGCTGGGGGACTAGCGGGAGAAGCGACAATGAGCAGTTCTTC. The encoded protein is CASSWGTSGRSDNEQFF.

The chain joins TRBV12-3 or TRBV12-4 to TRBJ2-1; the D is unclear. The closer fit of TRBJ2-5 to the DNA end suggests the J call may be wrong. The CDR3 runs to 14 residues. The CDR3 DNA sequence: TGTGCCAGCAGTGTTTATAGGGATGGGGAGACCCAGTACTTC. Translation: CASSVYRDGETQYF.

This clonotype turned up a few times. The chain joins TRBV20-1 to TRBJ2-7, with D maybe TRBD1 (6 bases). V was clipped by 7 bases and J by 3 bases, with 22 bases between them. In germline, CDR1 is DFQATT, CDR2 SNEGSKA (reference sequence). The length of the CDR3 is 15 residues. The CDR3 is CSVQKQGTPVYEQYF. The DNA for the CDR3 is TGCAGTGTTCAGAAACAGGGTACGCCGGTCTACGAGCAGTACTTC.

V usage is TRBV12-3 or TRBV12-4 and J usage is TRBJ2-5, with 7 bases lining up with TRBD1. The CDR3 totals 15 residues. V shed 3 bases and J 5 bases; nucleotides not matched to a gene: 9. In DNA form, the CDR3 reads TGTGCCAGCAGTTTGGGGGAGACAGGGACGGAGACCCAGTACTTC. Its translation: CASSLGETGTETQYF.

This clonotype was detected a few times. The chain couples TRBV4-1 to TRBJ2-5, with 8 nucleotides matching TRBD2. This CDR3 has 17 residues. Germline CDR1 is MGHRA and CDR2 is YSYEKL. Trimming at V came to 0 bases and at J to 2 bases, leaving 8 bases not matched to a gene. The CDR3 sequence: CASSQDRASGWQETQYF. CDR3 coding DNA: TGCGCCAGCAGCCAAGATCGGGCTAGCGGGTGGCAAGAGACCCAGTACTTC.

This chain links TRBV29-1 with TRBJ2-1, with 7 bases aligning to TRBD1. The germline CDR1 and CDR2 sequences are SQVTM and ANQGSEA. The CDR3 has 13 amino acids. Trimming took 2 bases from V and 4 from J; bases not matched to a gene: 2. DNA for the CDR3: TGCAGCGTTGAAACAGGGGTATACAATGAGCAGTTCTTC. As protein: CSVETGVYNEQFF.

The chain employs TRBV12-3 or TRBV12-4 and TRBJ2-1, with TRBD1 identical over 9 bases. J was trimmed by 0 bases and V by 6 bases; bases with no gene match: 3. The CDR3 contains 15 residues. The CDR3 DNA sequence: TGTGCCAGCAGGCCGGGACAGGGCTCCTACAATGAGCAGTTCTTC. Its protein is CASRPGQGSYNEQFF.

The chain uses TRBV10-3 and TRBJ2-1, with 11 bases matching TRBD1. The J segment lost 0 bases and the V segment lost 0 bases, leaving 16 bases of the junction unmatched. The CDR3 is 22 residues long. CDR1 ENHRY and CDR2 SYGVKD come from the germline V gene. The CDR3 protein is CAISESGTGTGGLTDSYNEQFF. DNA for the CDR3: TGTGCCATCAGTGAGTCGGGGACCGGGACAGGGGGGTTAACCGACTCCTACAATGAGCAGTTCTTC.

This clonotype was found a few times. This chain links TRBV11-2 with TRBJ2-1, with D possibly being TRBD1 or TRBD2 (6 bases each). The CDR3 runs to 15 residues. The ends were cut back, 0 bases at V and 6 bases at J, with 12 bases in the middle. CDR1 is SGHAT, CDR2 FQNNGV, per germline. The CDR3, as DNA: TGTGCCAGCAGCTTAGATCCGGGGGCCCCCAATGAGCAGTTCTTC. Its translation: CASSLDPGAPNEQFF.

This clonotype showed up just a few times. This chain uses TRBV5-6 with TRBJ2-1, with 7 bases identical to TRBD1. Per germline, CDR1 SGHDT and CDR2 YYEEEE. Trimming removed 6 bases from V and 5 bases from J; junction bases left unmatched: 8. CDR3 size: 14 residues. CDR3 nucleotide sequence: TGTGCCAGCACCTCGGGACAGTATAACAATGAGCAGTTCTTC. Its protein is CASTSGQYNNEQFF.

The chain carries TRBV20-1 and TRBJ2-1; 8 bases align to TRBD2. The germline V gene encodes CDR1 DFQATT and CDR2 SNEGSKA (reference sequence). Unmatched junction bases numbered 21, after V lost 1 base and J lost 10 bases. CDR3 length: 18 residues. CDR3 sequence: CSARVYYGYSGSAKEQFF. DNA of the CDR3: TGCAGTGCTAGAGTTTATTACGGATACAGCGGGAGCGCGAAGGAGCAGTTCTTC.

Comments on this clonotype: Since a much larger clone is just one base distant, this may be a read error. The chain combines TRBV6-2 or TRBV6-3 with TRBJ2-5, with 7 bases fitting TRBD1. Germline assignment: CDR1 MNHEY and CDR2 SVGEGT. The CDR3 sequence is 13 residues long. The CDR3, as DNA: TGTGCCAGCACCGGGACAGCAACCTACGAGCAGTGCTTC. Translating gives CASTGTATYEQCF.

The DNA for the CDR3 is TGTGCCAGCAGTTTTTTCGACAGGTTCGGGGAGGAGACCCAGTACTTC. Residues: CASSFFDRFGEETQYF. The chain has TRBV27 and TRBJ2-5, with TRBD1 as a possible D gene (6 bases). The CDR3 totals 16 residues. The ends were cut back, 3 bases at V and 5 bases at J, with 19 bases in the middle. CDR1 and CDR2 from the germline V gene are MNHEY and SMNVEV (reference sequence).

The chain's CDR3 is CASSDPGRTLNQPQHF. CDR3 coding DNA: TGTGCCAGCAGTGACCCGGGACGGACGTTAAATCAGCCCCAGCATTTT. V usage is TRBV6-1 and J usage is TRBJ1-5; D possibly corresponds to TRBD1 (5 bases). Germline V CDR1 and CDR2: MNHNS, SASEGT. CDR3 length: 16 residues. With 3 bases removed from V and 4 bases from J, the gap between germline ends came to 16 bases.

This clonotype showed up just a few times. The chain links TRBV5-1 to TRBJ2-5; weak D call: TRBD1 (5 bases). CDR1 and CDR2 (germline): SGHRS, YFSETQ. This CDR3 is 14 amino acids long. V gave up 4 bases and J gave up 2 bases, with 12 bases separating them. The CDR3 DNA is TGCGCCAGCAGCATAATAACAGGACAAGAGACCCAGTACTTC. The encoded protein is CASSIITGQETQYF.

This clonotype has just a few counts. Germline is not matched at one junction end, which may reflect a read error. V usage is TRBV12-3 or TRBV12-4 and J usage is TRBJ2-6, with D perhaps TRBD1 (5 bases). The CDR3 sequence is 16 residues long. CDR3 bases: TGTGCCAGCAGCTCAGGTTGGTCCTCTGGGGCCATCGTCCTGACTTTC. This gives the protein CASSSGWSSGAIVLTF.

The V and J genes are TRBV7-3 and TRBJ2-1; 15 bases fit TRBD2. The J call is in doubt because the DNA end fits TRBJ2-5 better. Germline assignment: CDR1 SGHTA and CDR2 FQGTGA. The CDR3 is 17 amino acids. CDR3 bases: TGTGCCAGCAGCTTAATGGGACTAGCGGGAGGAATGGAGACCCAGTACTTC. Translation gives CASSLMGLAGGMETQYF.

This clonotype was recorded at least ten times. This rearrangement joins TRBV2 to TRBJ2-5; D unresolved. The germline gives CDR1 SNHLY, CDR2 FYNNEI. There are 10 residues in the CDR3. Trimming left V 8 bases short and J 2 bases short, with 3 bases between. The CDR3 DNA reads TGTGCCAGCCGACAAGAGACCCAGTACTTC. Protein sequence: CASRQETQYF. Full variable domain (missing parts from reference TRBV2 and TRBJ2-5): EPEVTQTPSHQVTQMGQEVILRCVPISNHLYFYWYRQILGQKVEFLVSFYNNEISEKSEIFDDQFSVERPDGSNFTLKIRSTKLEDSAMYFCASRQETQYFGPGTRLLVL.

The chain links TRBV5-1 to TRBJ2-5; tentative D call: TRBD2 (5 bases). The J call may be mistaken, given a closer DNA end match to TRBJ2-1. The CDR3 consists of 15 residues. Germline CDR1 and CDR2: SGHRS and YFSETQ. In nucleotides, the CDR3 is TGCGCCAGCAGCTTGGTAGTGGGAGCGGCCCCTGAGCAGTTCTTC. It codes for CASSLVVGAAPEQFF.

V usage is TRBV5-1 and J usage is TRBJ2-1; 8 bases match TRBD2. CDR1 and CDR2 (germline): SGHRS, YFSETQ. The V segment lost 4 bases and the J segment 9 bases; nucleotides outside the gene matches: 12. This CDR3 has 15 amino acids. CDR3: CASSVSAGGAGEQFF. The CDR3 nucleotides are TGCGCCAGCAGCGTTTCAGCCGGGGGGGCGGGTGAGCAGTTCTTC.

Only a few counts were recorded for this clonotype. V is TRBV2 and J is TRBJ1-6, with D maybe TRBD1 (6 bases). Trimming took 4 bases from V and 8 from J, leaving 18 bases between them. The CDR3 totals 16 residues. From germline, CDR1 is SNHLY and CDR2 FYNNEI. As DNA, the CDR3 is TGTGCCAGCAGTGCCAGGGGTATAGAATCGGATTCACCCCTCCACTTT. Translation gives CASSARGIESDSPLHF.

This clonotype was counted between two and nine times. CDR3 region: CASSLTLGPGYTDTQYF. The CDR3 coding sequence is TGCGCCAGCAGCCTAACCTTAGGGCCAGGGTACACAGATACGCAGTATTTT. The chain carries TRBV5-1 and TRBJ2-3; tentatively, D is TRBD1 (5 bases). The CDR3 totals 17 residues. Trimming left V 4 bases short and J 2 bases short, with 20 bases between. Per the germline V gene, CDR1 is SGHRS and CDR2 is YFSETQ.

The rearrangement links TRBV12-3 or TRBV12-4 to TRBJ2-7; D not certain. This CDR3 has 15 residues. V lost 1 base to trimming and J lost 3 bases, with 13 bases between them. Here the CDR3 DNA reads TGTGCCAGCAGTTTAGTGGCAGCTCCCAACTACGAGCAGTACTTC. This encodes CASSLVAAPNYEQYF.

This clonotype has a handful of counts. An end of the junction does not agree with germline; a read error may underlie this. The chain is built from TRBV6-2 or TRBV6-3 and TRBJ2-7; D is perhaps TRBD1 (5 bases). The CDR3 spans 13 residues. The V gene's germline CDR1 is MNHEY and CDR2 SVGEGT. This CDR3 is CAIRTLGSYKQYF. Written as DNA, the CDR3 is TGTGCCATCCGGACACTGGGCTCCTACAAGCAGTACTTC.

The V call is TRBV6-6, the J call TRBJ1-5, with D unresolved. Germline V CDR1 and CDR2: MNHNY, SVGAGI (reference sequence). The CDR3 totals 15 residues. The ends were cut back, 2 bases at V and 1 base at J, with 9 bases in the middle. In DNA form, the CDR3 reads TGTGCCAGCAGTTACGCGCAGGCCAGCAATCAGCCCCAGCATTTT. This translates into CASSYAQASNQPQHF.

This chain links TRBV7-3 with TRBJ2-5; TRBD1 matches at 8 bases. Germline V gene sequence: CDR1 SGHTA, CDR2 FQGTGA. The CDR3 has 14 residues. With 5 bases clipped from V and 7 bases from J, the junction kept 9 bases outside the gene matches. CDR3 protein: CASSGAGGPSTQYF. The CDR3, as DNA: TGTGCCAGCAGCGGAGCAGGGGGCCCTTCGACCCAGTACTTC.

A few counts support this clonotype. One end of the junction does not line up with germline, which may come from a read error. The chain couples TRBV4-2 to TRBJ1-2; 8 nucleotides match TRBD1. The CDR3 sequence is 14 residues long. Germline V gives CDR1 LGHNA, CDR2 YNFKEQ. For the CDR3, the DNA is TGTGTCAGCAGCCCTGGGACAGGTGGTTATGGCTACACCTTC. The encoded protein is CVSSPGTGGYGYTF.

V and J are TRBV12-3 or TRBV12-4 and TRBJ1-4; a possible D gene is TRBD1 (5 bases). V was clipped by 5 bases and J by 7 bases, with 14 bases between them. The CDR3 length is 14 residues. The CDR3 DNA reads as TGTGCCAGCAGTCCGACTCTAACAGGTGAAAAACTGTTTTTT. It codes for CASSPTLTGEKLFF.

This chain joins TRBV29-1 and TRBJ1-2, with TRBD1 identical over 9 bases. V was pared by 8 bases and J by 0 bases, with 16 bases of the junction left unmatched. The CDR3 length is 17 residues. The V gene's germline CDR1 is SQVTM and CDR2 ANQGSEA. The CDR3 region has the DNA TGCAGCATCCAAACAGCGGGACAGGGAATAGCTAACTATGGCTACACCTTC. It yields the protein CSIQTAGQGIANYGYTF.